This passage covers 23 T cell receptor beta chains from one sample sequenced in a study of post-analysis software for immune sequencing data. Unique molecular identifiers featured in each of the TCR beta cDNA libraries. TCRdb reprocessed the PCR reads via MiXCR and lists one record per CDR3 protein. The data hold 820,000 or so distinct CDR3 sequences, with about 50% observed a single time. For these receptors, no antigen is known. Notes on the study in general: The five TRBV segments detected at higher frequency in patients than in controls included TRBV5-6, TRBV5-1 and TRBV20-1.

Sequenced input: blood. These receptors were obtained from a girl aged 5 to 17 with multiple sclerosis.

The chain carries TRBV29-1 and TRBJ1-2, with a weak D call TRBD1 (6 bases). This CDR3 region has 11 residues. Germline V gene data show CDR1 as SQVTM and CDR2 as ANQGSEA. Deletions cut 6 bases from V and 7 bases from J, with 12 bases between. The CDR3, as DNA: TGCAGCGTCCGTGGACAGTCTGGCTACACCTTC. Its translation is CSVRGQSGYTF.

The V and J genes are TRBV15 and TRBJ2-4; 8 positions match TRBD1. The better agreement between TRBJ2-5 and the DNA end casts doubt on the J call. CDR1 and CDR2 from the germline V gene are LNHNV and YYDKDF (reference sequence). This CDR3 region has 17 residues. The CDR3 DNA is TGTGCCACCAGCAGAGCCCAACGACAATGGGACAGGAAGACCCAGTACTTC. Its translation is CATSRAQRQWDRKTQYF.

The rearrangement links TRBV20-1 to TRBJ2-3; TRBD2 matches 8 bases. After removal of 5 bases from V and 5 bases from J, the junction contained 9 bases not matched to a gene. The CDR3 runs 14 residues. Germline V gene lookup returns CDR1 DFQATT and CDR2 SNEGSKA (reference sequence). The CDR3 coding sequence is TGCAGTGCTCTGACGGCGGGGGGCGGAGATACGCAGTATTTT. Its protein product is CSALTAGGGDTQYF.

This chain connects TRBV7-6 to TRBJ2-1, with 14 bases identical to TRBD2. V gave up 5 bases and J gave up 7 bases; unmatched junction bases: 7. Per germline, CDR1 SGHVS and CDR2 FNYEAQ. The length of the CDR3 is 16 residues. Written as DNA, the CDR3 is TGTGCCAGCAGCCAACGGACTAGCGGGGGGTTTAATGAGCAGTTCTTC. This sequence encodes CASSQRTSGGFNEQFF.

This clonotype has a handful of counts. V gene TRBV20-1 combines with J gene TRBJ2-4; D unresolved. The J call could be wrong; TRBJ2-7 is a better fit for the DNA end. The CDR3 totals 13 residues. The germline CDR1 and CDR2 sequences are DFQATT and SNEGSKA (reference sequence). CDR3: CSARQASSYEQYF. The CDR3 region has the DNA TGCAGTGCTAGACAGGCTAGCTCCTACGAGCAGTACTTC.

CDR3 residues: CASRSRGYNEQFF. The DNA for the CDR3 is TGTGCCAGCAGATCTCGTGGGTACAATGAGCAGTTCTTC. V gene TRBV7-2 combines with J gene TRBJ2-1; D is unclear. The germline gives CDR1 SGHTA, CDR2 FQGNSA. The CDR3 extends over 13 amino acids. Trimming removed 6 bases from V and 4 bases from J, with 10 bases in between. The full variable domain, with the rest looked up from reference TRBV7-2 and TRBJ2-1, is GAGVSQSPSNKVTEKGKDVELRCDPISGHTALYWYRQSLGQGLEFLIYFQGNSAPDKSGLPSDRFSAERTGGSVSTLTIQRTQQEDSAVYLCASRSRGYNEQFFGPGTRLTVL.

This clonotype was detected only a few times. V and J are TRBV15 and TRBJ2-7; D remains ambiguous. Per germline, CDR1 LNHNV and CDR2 YYDKDF (reference sequence). Between the trimmed V and J ends, which lost 0 bases and 2 bases, there was a span of 8 bases. The CDR3 totals 14 residues. CDR3 coding DNA: TGTGCCACCAGCAGAGATACCTCAGCCTACGAGCAGTACTTC. Its translation: CATSRDTSAYEQYF.

The J gene is TRBJ2-3, the V gene TRBV20-1; possibly TRBD2 for D (5 bases). The CDR3 extends over 15 amino acids. Per the germline V gene, CDR1 is DFQATT and CDR2 is SNEGSKA (reference sequence). Between the trimmed V and J ends, which lost 3 bases and 0 bases, there was a span of 13 bases. The CDR3 protein is CSASRSGVSTDTQYF. Here the CDR3 DNA reads TGCAGTGCTAGCAGGAGCGGCGTAAGCACAGATACGCAGTATTTT.

This clonotype was seen more than once but under ten times. The rearrangement uses TRBV6-5 and TRBJ2-3; D gene ambiguous. CDR1 is MNHEY, CDR2 SVGAGI, per germline. The CDR3 consists of 16 residues. Trimming cost V 6 bases and J 1 base, with 17 bases left between them. CDR3 protein: CASSPQAALRTDTQYF. CDR3 coding DNA: TGTGCCAGCAGCCCGCAGGCAGCCCTCCGCACAGATACGCAGTATTTT.

The chain uses TRBV7-8 and TRBJ2-1; D remains ambiguous. Gene TRBJ2-7 matches the end of the DNA better, so the J call may be wrong. CDR3 length equals 17 residues. CDR1 and CDR2 from the germline V gene are SGHVS and FQNEAQ. CDR3 protein: CASSLGQLRSSYNEQYF. The CDR3 DNA reads TGTGCCAGCAGCTTAGGGCAGTTGCGGTCCTCCTACAATGAGCAGTACTTC.

The chain joins TRBV27 to TRBJ2-1; 12 bases map to TRBD2. The V gene's germline CDR1 is MNHEY and CDR2 SMNVEV (reference sequence). CDR3 length: 15 amino acids. Trimming at V came to 7 bases and at J to 4 bases, leaving 5 bases not matched to a gene. The CDR3 spells CASTLGTSGYNEQFF. CDR3 coding DNA: TGTGCCAGCACCCTGGGGACTAGCGGGTACAATGAGCAGTTCTTC.

CDR3 in DNA: TGCAGCTCCGGAGGGGCTAGGGCAGATACGCAGTATTTT. Protein: CSSGGARADTQYF. The V call is TRBV29-1, the J call TRBJ2-3; possible D gene TRBD2, 6 bases. CDR1 SQVTM and CDR2 ANQGSEA come from the germline V gene. This CDR3 is 13 amino acids long. With 8 bases removed from V and 4 bases from J, the gap between germline ends came to 16 bases.

The chain is built from TRBV6-6 and TRBJ2-7; tentatively, D is TRBD1 (6 bases). CDR1 and CDR2 from the germline V gene are MNHNY and SVGAGI (reference sequence). There are 17 residues in the CDR3. The V end was cut by 0 bases, the J end by 2 bases, with 17 bases between. CDR3 in amino acids: CASSYSWGRGSPYEQYF. The CDR3 DNA is TGTGCCAGCAGTTACTCGTGGGGCAGGGGTAGCCCCTACGAGCAGTACTTC.

This clonotype was counted between two and nine times. The CDR3 sequence: CASSVAGVDTGELFF. Here the CDR3 DNA reads TGTGCCAGCAGCGTCGCAGGGGTGGACACCGGGGAGCTGTTTTTT. The rearrangement uses TRBV7-9 and TRBJ2-2, with D possibly matching TRBD1 (6 bases). V lost 5 bases, J lost 3 bases, and 13 bases lay in between. CDR1 and CDR2 from the germline V gene are SEHNR and FQNEAQ (reference sequence). This CDR3 has 15 amino acids. The full variable domain, completed using reference TRBV7-9 and TRBJ2-2, is DTGVSQNPRHKITKRGQNVTFRCDPISEHNRLYWYRQTLGQGPEFLTYFQNEAQLEKSRLLSDRFSAERPKGSFSTLEIQRTEQGDSAMYLCASSVAGVDTGELFFGEGSRLTVL.

The chain combines TRBV20-1 with TRBJ2-7, with 7 nucleotides matching TRBD1. V dropped 6 bases and J dropped 1; count of bases not matched to a gene: 12. The CDR3 totals 15 residues. CDR1 and CDR2 (germline): DFQATT, SNEGSKA (reference sequence). CDR3 loop: CSAVTGNSISYEQYF. The CDR3 nucleotides are TGCAGTGCGGTGACAGGGAACTCTATTTCCTACGAGCAGTACTTC.

A few counts support this clonotype. V gene TRBV20-1 combines with J gene TRBJ2-7; D ambiguous. Germline V gene lookup returns CDR1 DFQATT and CDR2 SNEGSKA (reference sequence). Between the trimmed V and J ends, which lost 6 bases and 2 bases, there was a span of 11 bases. The CDR3 is 12 residues long. The CDR3 sequence is CSAGPRAYEQYF. CDR3 nucleotide sequence: TGCAGTGCAGGACCTAGAGCCTACGAGCAGTACTTC.

This chain uses TRBV12-3 or TRBV12-4 with TRBJ1-5; D not resolved. Trimming took 3 bases from V and 0 from J, leaving 12 bases between them. CDR3 length: 16 amino acids. The CDR3 DNA sequence: TGTGCCAGCAGTTTTGAGGGCTCTTATAGCAATCAGCCCCAGCATTTT. It is translated as CASSFEGSYSNQPQHF.

The count of this clonotype is one. V gene TRBV20-1 combines with J gene TRBJ2-3; TRBD1 might be the D (7 bases). The CDR3 is made up of 14 amino acids. Trimming removed 1 base at V and 6 bases at J, with 14 bases between. CDR1 and CDR2 (germline): DFQATT, SNEGSKA (reference sequence). The DNA of the CDR3 is TGCAGTGCTAGAGCAGGGGGGATGGGGGATACGCAGTATTTT. Amino acid sequence: CSARAGGMGDTQYF.

The chain carries TRBV19 and TRBJ1-2, with TRBD1 identical over 8 bases. J lost 5 bases, V lost 5 bases, and 7 bases had no gene match. Germline CDR1 and CDR2: LNHDA and SQIVND (reference sequence). This CDR3 is 14 amino acids long. CDR3 coding DNA: TGTGCCAGTAGTGACTGGACAGGGAGATATGGCTACACCTTC. It codes for CASSDWTGRYGYTF.

The gene calls are TRBV6-6 and TRBJ2-5; D remains unclear. Germline lookup yields CDR1 MNHNY and CDR2 SVGAGI (reference sequence). The germline V and J ends were trimmed by 2 bases and 1 base, with 5 bases remaining between them. The CDR3 length is 13 residues. CDR3: CASSYRIQETQYF. DNA for the CDR3: TGTGCCAGCAGTTACCGGATCCAAGAGACCCAGTACTTC.

The V and J genes are TRBV4-2 and TRBJ1-4; D remains ambiguous. The germline CDR1 and CDR2 sequences are LGHNA and YNFKEQ. The ends were cut back, 6 bases at V and 8 bases at J, with 13 bases in the middle. This CDR3 has 13 residues. Here the CDR3 reads CASSVSNEEKLFF. CDR3 nucleotide sequence: TGTGCCAGCAGTGTCAGTAACGAGGAAAAACTGTTTTTT.

This clonotype was picked up a small number of times. The rearrangement uses TRBV4-1 and TRBJ2-7, with D unresolved. Germline V gene data show CDR1 as MGHRA and CDR2 as YSYEKL. The CDR3 is 13 amino acids. Trimming pared 3 bases from V and 6 bases from J, leaving 12 bases between. CDR3 loop: CASSHSRNGEQYF. The CDR3 DNA follows: TGCGCCAGCAGCCACTCCAGGAATGGCGAGCAGTACTTC.

The V gene is TRBV9, the J gene TRBJ2-7; D tentatively fits TRBD1 or TRBD2 (5 bases each). CDR1 and CDR2 from the germline V gene are SGDLS and YYNGEE. The CDR3 consists of 14 residues. V was clipped by 4 bases and J by 5 bases, with 16 bases between them. CDR3 coding DNA: TGTGCCAGCAGCCCCCGGGACGCCCCAAACGAGCAGTACTTC. This gives the protein CASSPRDAPNEQYF. Full variable domain (outside the CDR3, taken from reference TRBV9 and TRBJ2-7): DSGVTQTPKHLITATGQRVTLRCSPRSGDLSVYWYQQSLDQGLQFLIQYYNGEERAKGNILERFSAQQFPDLHSELNLSSLELGDSALYFCASSPRDAPNEQYFGPGTRLTVT.